What follows are 25 T cell receptor beta chains derived from one specimen sequenced in a study of radiation and T cells in renal cell carcinoma. Time point reported: baseline pretreatment blood. The treatment: 15 Gy SBRT to primary tumor, nephrectomy 4 weeks later. Measured with immunoSEQ multiplex PCR; TCRdb has only the in-frame clones, and not every one. The data show roughly 120,000 clones, approximately 82% seen once. The sample in question was blood, obtained from a patient whose treatment included radiotherapy and nephrectomy. The receptors were gathered from a woman between 55 and 75 years old with renal cell carcinoma.

This clone occurred once. The gene calls are TRBV9 and TRBJ2-7; the D gene is possibly TRBD1 (6 bases). Germline V lookup: CDR1 SGDLS, CDR2 YYNGEE. With 4 bases removed from V and 0 bases from J, the gap between germline ends came to 14 bases. The CDR3 loop spans 15 amino acids. In nucleotides, the CDR3 is TGTGCCAGCAGCCCAGGGGCCTCAAGCTCCTACGAGCAGTACTTC. It translates to CASSPGASSSYEQYF.

The CDR3 coding sequence is TGTGCCAGCAGCTTGGTAGGGGTTGGTGAGCAGTTCTTC. It is translated as CASSLVGVGEQFF. The chain joins TRBV5-6 to TRBJ2-1, with D tentatively TRBD1 (5 bases). The CDR3 totals 13 residues. The germline V gene encodes CDR1 SGHDT and CDR2 YYEEEE. V was cut by 0 bases and J by 9 bases, with 10 bases left in between.

This clone was detected only once. This chain connects TRBV7-9 to TRBJ2-2; a weak D match, TRBD2 (6 bases). CDR1 is SEHNR and CDR2 is FQNEAQ in the germline V gene (reference sequence). The CDR3 runs 15 residues. With 6 bases removed from V and 5 bases from J, the gap between germline ends came to 16 bases. The CDR3 loop reads CASRTVEGRTGELFF. In nucleotides, the CDR3 is TGTGCCAGCAGAACCGTGGAAGGGAGGACCGGGGAGCTGTTTTTT.

The chain recombines TRBV7-2 with TRBJ2-3; TRBD2 aligns across 11 bases. Germline lookup yields CDR1 SGHTA and CDR2 FQGNSA. V was clipped by 0 bases and J by 4 bases; unmatched bases: 6. This CDR3 region has 17 residues. CDR3 amino acids: CASSLAIGLAGSDTQYF. The CDR3 nucleotides read TGTGCCAGCAGCTTAGCGATAGGACTAGCGGGTTCAGATACGCAGTATTTT. The variable domain in full, with the rest retrieved from reference TRBV7-2 and TRBJ2-3, is GAGVSQSPSNKVTEKGKDVELRCDPISGHTALYWYRQSLGQGLEFLIYFQGNSAPDKSGLPSDRFSAERTGGSVSTLTIQRTQQEDSAVYLCASSLAIGLAGSDTQYFGPGTRLTVL.

The chain couples TRBV5-1 to TRBJ2-7; 8 bases agree with TRBD1. Germline loops: CDR1 SGHRS, CDR2 YFSETQ. CDR3 length: 14 residues. V gave up 4 bases and J gave up 2 bases; unmatched junction bases: 5. CDR3 sequence: CASSSRGQAYEQYF. CDR3 in DNA: TGCGCCAGCAGCAGCAGGGGGCAGGCCTACGAGCAGTACTTC. Full variable domain (remainder filled in from reference TRBV5-1 and TRBJ2-7): KAGVTQTPRYLIKTRGQQVTLSCSPISGHRSVSWYQQTPGQGLQFLFEYFSETQRNKGNFPGRFSGRQFSNSRSEMNVSTLELGDSALYLCASSSRGQAYEQYFGPGTRLTVT.

This CDR3 reads CASSLDLGTAAYEQYF. CDR3 sequence (DNA): TGTGCCAGCAGCTTAGATTTGGGGACGGCCGCCTACGAGCAGTACTTC. The chain employs TRBV11-2 and TRBJ2-7; D is perhaps TRBD1 or TRBD2 (5 bases each). V lost 0 bases to trimming and J lost 2 bases, with 14 bases between them. This CDR3 comprises 16 residues. From germline, CDR1 is SGHAT and CDR2 FQNNGV.

This chain links TRBV6-5 with TRBJ1-1; TRBD1 aligns across 10 bases. After removal of 5 bases from V and 3 bases from J, the junction contained 6 bases not matched to a gene. The CDR3 loop spans 15 amino acids. CDR1 is MNHEY, CDR2 SVGAGI, per germline. The CDR3 protein is CASSKTGGEYTEAFF. The CDR3 DNA is TGTGCCAGCAGTAAGACAGGGGGCGAGTACACTGAAGCTTTCTTT.

V and J are TRBV5-4 and TRBJ1-6; D is unresolved. Germline assignment: CDR1 SGHNT and CDR2 YYREEE (reference sequence). The CDR3 is 12 amino acids. V lost 7 bases, J lost 6 bases, and 8 bases lay in between. The CDR3 DNA reads TGTGCCAGCTTCTCTGGTAATTCACCCCTCCACTTT. Translation gives CASFSGNSPLHF. The full variable domain, rest sourced from reference TRBV5-4 and TRBJ1-6, is ETGVTQSPTHLIKTRGQQVTLRCSSQSGHNTVSWYQQALGQGPQFIFQYYREEENGRGNFPPRFSGLQFPNYSSELNVNALELDDSALYLCASFSGNSPLHFGNGTRLTVT.

The CDR3 loop reads CASIRESGSSYEQYF. As DNA, the CDR3 is TGTGCCAGCATAAGGGAAAGCGGAAGCTCCTACGAGCAGTACTTC. The V and J genes are TRBV28 and TRBJ2-7; maybe TRBD2 (5 bases). Germline V gene lookup returns CDR1 MDHEN and CDR2 SYDVKM. The CDR3 extends over 15 amino acids. V gave up 7 bases and J gave up 0 bases, with 16 bases separating them.

This clone was counted many times. V usage is TRBV19 and J usage is TRBJ2-7, with a tentative D call TRBD2 (6 bases). The V end lost 5 bases, the J end lost 3 bases, and 14 bases lay between the germline ends. CDR3 size: 14 residues. From germline, CDR1 is LNHDA and CDR2 SQIVND (reference sequence). The CDR3 DNA is TGTGCCAGTAGTCCCCGGAGGGGCCACTACGAGCAGTACTTC. Amino acids: CASSPRRGHYEQYF.

V is TRBV28 and J is TRBJ2-1; 13 bases match TRBD2. Germline V gene lookup returns CDR1 MDHEN and CDR2 SYDVKM. The CDR3 is 15 amino acids. Germline trimming cut 6 bases from V and 8 bases from J; bases unmatched to any gene: 7. The CDR3 reads CASSKGLAGRDEQFF. The CDR3 bases are TGTGCCAGCAGCAAGGGACTAGCGGGGCGGGATGAGCAGTTCTTC.

This clone showed up just once. The V call is TRBV29-1, the J call TRBJ1-2; no clear D. V was clipped by 1 base and J by 4 bases, with 7 bases between them. The CDR3 consists of 12 residues. Germline V lookup: CDR1 SQVTM, CDR2 ANQGSEA. CDR3 region: CSVEVSSYGYTF. Written as DNA, the CDR3 is TGCAGCGTTGAAGTGTCCAGCTATGGCTACACCTTC.

The chain combines TRBV5-1 with TRBJ1-5; no firm D call. CDR1 SGHRS and CDR2 YFSETQ come from the germline V gene. The CDR3 totals 13 residues. V lost 5 bases and J 2 bases, leaving 8 bases between the germline ends. The CDR3 DNA sequence: TGCGCCAGCAGTACGGGAGGCAATCAGCCCCAGCATTTT. Its translation: CASSTGGNQPQHF.

V gene TRBV5-6 combines with J gene TRBJ1-2, with D maybe TRBD1 (5 bases). V dropped 2 bases and J dropped 5 bases, with 19 bases sitting between them. This CDR3 has 16 amino acids. CDR1 and CDR2 from the germline V gene are SGHDT and YYEEEE. The CDR3 loop is CASSFEPGRYLYGYTF. The CDR3 DNA reads TGTGCCAGCAGCTTTGAGCCGGGACGCTACCTATATGGCTACACCTTC.

The chain couples TRBV6-1 to TRBJ2-3; D ambiguous. Per the germline V gene, CDR1 is MNHNS and CDR2 is SASEGT. The CDR3 has 14 residues. Trimming left V 4 bases short and J 3 bases short, with 11 bases between. CDR3 nucleotide sequence: TGTGCCAGCAGTGGTCTCCAGGAGACAGATACGCAGTATTTT. It codes for CASSGLQETDTQYF.

This clone was observed a single time. V is TRBV7-2 and J is TRBJ1-3, with D uncertain. Germline lookup yields CDR1 SGHTA and CDR2 FQGNSA. The V gene lost 1 base and the J gene lost 0 bases, with 7 bases spanning the gap. The CDR3 sequence is 15 residues long. The CDR3 sequence is CASSLDPSSGNTIYF. CDR3 nucleotide sequence: TGTGCCAGCAGCTTAGATCCCAGCTCTGGAAACACCATATATTTT.

The chain recombines TRBV28 with TRBJ1-2, with D hard to call. Looked up from germline, CDR1 is MDHEN and CDR2 is SYDVKM. This CDR3 is 12 amino acids long. Trimming pared 7 bases from V and 8 bases from J, leaving 14 bases between. Here the CDR3 DNA reads TGTGCCAGCAAAATTCCCGGGAAGGGCTACACCTTC. Translating gives CASKIPGKGYTF.

The gene calls are TRBV4-2 and TRBJ1-2; a weak D match, TRBD1 (6 bases). V lost 0 bases to trimming and J lost 7 bases, with 18 bases between them. Germline V lookup: CDR1 LGHNA, CDR2 YNFKEQ. The CDR3 runs 16 residues. In DNA, the CDR3 is TGTGCCAGCAGCCAAGATGGGGGGCAGGGGATAGGTGGCTACACCTTC. Amino acids: CASSQDGGQGIGGYTF.

The V call is TRBV5-1, the J call TRBJ2-3; TRBD2 aligns across 10 bases. The CDR3 runs 17 residues. The germline V gene has CDR1 SGHRS and CDR2 YFSETQ. V was pared by 0 bases and J by 1 base, with 5 bases of the junction left unmatched. CDR3 sequence (DNA): TGCGCCAGCAGCTTGGATCCAGCGGGGGGGGGCACAGATACGCAGTATTTT. Amino acid sequence: CASSLDPAGGGTDTQYF.

The genes are TRBV13 and TRBJ1-2; no reliable D call. V lost 9 bases to trimming and J lost 4 bases, with 12 bases between them. Germline loops: CDR1 PRHDT, CDR2 FYEKMQ (reference sequence). This CDR3 is built from 12 residues. CDR3 DNA sequence: TGTGCCAGTCCCGCAGGATCCTATGGCTACACCTTC. This codes for CASPAGSYGYTF. The full variable domain, with the rest looked up from reference TRBV13 and TRBJ1-2, is AAGVIQSPRHLIKEKRETATLKCYPIPRHDTVYWYQQGPGQDPQFLISFYEKMQSDKGSIPDRFSAQQFSDYHSELNMSSLELGDSALYFCASPAGSYGYTFGSGTRLTVV.

The chain joins TRBV11-3 to TRBJ2-6; TRBD2 aligns across 11 bases. Trimming cost V 5 bases and J 0 bases; bases outside gene matches: 12. CDR1 is SGHNT, CDR2 YENEEA, per germline. This CDR3 has 20 amino acids. CDR3 region: CASSPLVASGGNSGANVLTF. The CDR3 DNA is TGTGCCAGCAGCCCTCTGGTTGCTAGCGGGGGGAACTCTGGGGCCAACGTCCTGACTTTC. The complete variable domain, with remaining parts taken from reference TRBV11-3 and TRBJ2-6, reads EAGVVQSPRYKIIEKKQPVAFWCNPISGHNTLYWYLQNLGQGPELLIRYENEEAVDDSQLPKDRFSAERLKGVDSTLKIQPAELGDSAVYLCASSPLVASGGNSGANVLTFGAGSRLTVL.

This sequence joins TRBV2 and TRBJ2-5; 7 bases fit TRBD2. V lost 1 base to trimming and J lost 3 bases; unmatched junction nucleotides: 5. The CDR3 loop spans 15 amino acids. CDR1 is SNHLY, CDR2 FYNNEI, per germline. The CDR3 reads CASSEGGRVEETQYF. For the CDR3, the DNA is TGTGCCAGCAGTGAAGGGGGGAGGGTCGAAGAGACCCAGTACTTC.

The chain joins TRBV7-9 to TRBJ2-3; maybe TRBD2 (7 bases). V was trimmed by 1 base and J by 2 bases, leaving 13 bases between them. Germline assignment: CDR1 SEHNR and CDR2 FQNEAQ (reference sequence). This CDR3 region has 16 residues. CDR3 residues: CASSLVTGGVTDTQYF. As DNA, the CDR3 is TGTGCCAGCAGCTTAGTTACGGGGGGCGTCACAGATACGCAGTATTTT.

The rearrangement joins TRBV15 to TRBJ1-2; the match to TRBD1 covers 9 bases. Germline V gene data show CDR1 as LNHNV and CDR2 as YYDKDF (reference sequence). V trimming: 2 bases; J trimming: 8 bases; junction bases outside the gene matches: 6. The CDR3 covers 14 residues. The CDR3 sequence: CATSRTGQGLGYTF. The CDR3 DNA reads as TGTGCCACCAGCAGAACGGGACAGGGTCTGGGCTACACCTTC.

The V call is TRBV2, the J call TRBJ2-1; D remains unclear. The CDR3 has 16 amino acids. The ends were cut back, 2 bases at V and 0 bases at J, with 11 bases in the middle. From germline, CDR1 is SNHLY and CDR2 FYNNEI. DNA of the CDR3: TGTGCCAGCAGTGAAACTATCTCGAGCTCCTACAATGAGCAGTTCTTC. Amino acids: CASSETISSSYNEQFF.